The rows below give T cell receptor beta chains drawn from one sample of a study of monozygotic twins with inflammatory bowel disease. One entry per CDR3 protein, without DNA, is what TCRdb gives after re-calling the 5' RACE reads. Its table lists 300,000 to 400,000 distinct CDR3 sequences. Material for sequencing was blood. These receptor sequences come from a human donor with ulcerative colitis or Crohn's disease, or a healthy co-twin of an affected twin (not recorded which). Each CDR3 is given with its conserved first and last residue. The order of the fields is V gene, J gene, CDR3 protein.

TRBV5-4,TRBJ1-6,CASSFLGQGTSPLHF
TRBV7-9,TRBJ2-1,CASTLGATRANNEQFF
TRBV12-3/TRBV12-4,TRBJ2-5,CASSFGDRVETQYF
TRBV12-3/TRBV12-4,TRBJ2-3,CASSLESGRTDTQYF
TRBV4-2,TRBJ2-3,CASSQEQTDTQYF
TRBV5-1,TRBJ1-2,CASSLARDRSNYGYTF
TRBV12-3/TRBV12-4,TRBJ1-4,CASCNFGEGREKLFF
TRBV12-3/TRBV12-4,TRBJ1-1,CASSFSQGSNMAMNTEAFF
TRBV27,TRBJ2-1,CASSPLGQGINEQFF
TRBV4-1,TRBJ1-1,CASRDASEAFF
TRBV11-2,TRBJ1-1,CASSLVPGGEGEAFF
TRBV4-3,TRBJ1-5,CASSQTQLNQPQHF
TRBV11-1,TRBJ2-5,CASSPPGASGGWGETQYF
TRBV28,TRBJ2-3,CASSLRGGSGGVTPTDTQYF
TRBV18,TRBJ1-2,CASSPAARNNGYTF
TRBV7-9,TRBJ2-1,CASSYLAGGIHNEQFF
TRBV4-2,TRBJ2-5,CASSQERPGGAGTQETQYF
TRBV4-2,TRBJ1-5,CASSQDKGNQPQHF
TRBV7-9,TRBJ1-5,CASSLARGATDNQPQHF
TRBV4-3,TRBJ2-7,CASSQEAGLYEQYF
TRBV12-3/TRBV12-4,TRBJ1-1,CASSPDGADTEAFF
TRBV7-3,TRBJ1-1,CASSLTGTGGIEAFF
TRBV19,TRBJ2-7,CASSPQPDWTYEQYF
TRBV29-1,TRBJ1-2,CSVTRTGDYGYTF
TRBV30,TRBJ2-1,CAWSLAGGTDEQFF
TRBV19,TRBJ1-1,CASSKKGSATEAFF
TRBV6-5,TRBJ1-1,CASSYDFEGSEAFF
TRBV11-2,TRBJ2-7,CASSEAGVSFEQYF
TRBV11-3,TRBJ2-1,CASSTTDRRNEQFF
TRBV5-1,TRBJ1-1,CASSLALGGSNTEAFF
TRBV7-3,TRBJ2-3,CASSLTSGGGSPSRGQYF
TRBV6-5,TRBJ2-7,CASSYGGPGKSYEQYF
TRBV19,TRBJ1-5,CASRQYSNQPQHF
TRBV30,TRBJ1-2,CAWSAAGQGARGYTF
TRBV7-2,TRBJ1-1,CASSLGVGMNTEAFF
TRBV19,TRBJ1-1,CTSSPFSDRGAFF
TRBV11-2,TRBJ2-7,CASSSMGSGGENPKPYF
TRBV9,TRBJ2-2,CASSTRVNRELFF
TRBV20-1,TRBJ1-5,CSARDGGQGNNQPQHF
TRBV6-6,TRBJ2-5,CAGSLSGPQETQYF
TRBV20-1,TRBJ2-7,CSARVAGATYEQYF
TRBV12-3/TRBV12-4,TRBJ2-1,CASSERGAARHEQFF
TRBV4-1,TRBJ2-3,CASSQGLAGGPSTDTQYF
TRBV7-9,TRBJ2-1,CASSLVALTYEQFF
TRBV7-9,TRBJ1-6,CASSPGYSPLHF
TRBV7-3,TRBJ2-5,CASSLRNQGTQYF
TRBV6-2/TRBV6-3,TRBJ2-1,CASSYLGEYNEQFF
TRBV7-9,TRBJ1-1,CASSTGQGGGNTEAFF
TRBV12-3/TRBV12-4,TRBJ2-6,CASSLFGTGGFGANVLTF
TRBV6-2/TRBV6-3,TRBJ1-5,CASRFGRNSNQPQHF
TRBV20-1,TRBJ2-2,CSARDGKRGSNTGELFF
TRBV4-1,TRBJ1-2,CASSPVTGRGYTF